Sequencing of this T cell receptor (beta chain) was carried out in a study of shared clonotypes between healthy human individuals. On the study more broadly: CD8 memory received one plate per donor, CD8 naive two, CD4 memory three and CD4 naive three.

Generated by immunoSEQ multiplex PCR, the TCRdb table keeps only in-frame clones and is missing some. The sample holds some 500,000 clones, around 95% seen once. This CDR3 spans 14 amino acids. Trimming took 0 bases from V and 2 from J, leaving 8 bases between them. Germline assignment: CDR1 KGHSH and CDR2 LQKENI. None of the donors, who were healthy HIV-negative adults, had recently had acute infections or vaccinations. The study separated CD4+ cells into CD45RA+ naive and CD45RA-negative memory subsets. Sequencing was performed on naive CD4+ T cells sorted from blood. As to subset: CD45RA+ positively selected. The chain employs TRBV18 and TRBJ2-7; D unclear. The sequence derives from a woman aged 30 to 39 in good health. CDR3 protein: CASSPPYGTYEQYF. CDR3 bases: TGTGCCAGCTCACCACCTTACGGTACCTACGAGCAGTACTTC. Supplemented by reference TRBV18 and TRBJ2-7, the full variable domain reads NAGVMQNPRHLVRRRGQEARLRCSPMKGHSHVYWYRQLPEEGLKFMVYLQKENIIDESGMPKERFSAEFPKEGPSILRIQQVVRGDSAAYFCASSPPYGTYEQYFGPGTRLTVT.